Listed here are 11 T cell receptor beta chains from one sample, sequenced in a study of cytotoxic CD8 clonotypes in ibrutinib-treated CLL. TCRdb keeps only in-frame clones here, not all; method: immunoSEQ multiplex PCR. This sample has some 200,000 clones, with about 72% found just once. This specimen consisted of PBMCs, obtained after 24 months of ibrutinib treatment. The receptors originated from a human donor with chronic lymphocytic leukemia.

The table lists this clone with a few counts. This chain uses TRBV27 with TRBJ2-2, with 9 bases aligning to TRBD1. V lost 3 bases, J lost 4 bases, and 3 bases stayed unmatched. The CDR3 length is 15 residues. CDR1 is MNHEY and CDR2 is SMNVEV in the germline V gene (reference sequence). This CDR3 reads CASSFRTGVTGELFF. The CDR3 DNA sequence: TGTGCCAGCAGTTTCAGGACAGGGGTCACCGGGGAGCTGTTTTTT.

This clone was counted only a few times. CDR3 residues: CASSFLGTQETQYF. DNA for the CDR3: TGTGCCAGCAGCTTCCTGGGGACCCAAGAGACCCAGTACTTC. The chain recombines TRBV5-4 with TRBJ2-5; D may be TRBD1 or TRBD2 (5 bases each). CDR1 is SGHNT, CDR2 YYREEE, per germline (reference sequence). V gave up 2 bases and J gave up 1 base, with 9 bases separating them. The CDR3 covers 14 residues.

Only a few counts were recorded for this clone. In DNA, the CDR3 is TGTGCCAGCAGCCGCGGGAGTGGGAGTTACGAGCAGTACTTC. Encoded protein: CASSRGSGSYEQYF. The chain recombines TRBV2 with TRBJ2-7; 7 nucleotides align to TRBD2. Germline assignment: CDR1 SNHLY and CDR2 FYNNEI. The V segment lost 6 bases and the J segment 4 bases; nucleotides outside the gene matches: 9. This CDR3 comprises 14 residues.

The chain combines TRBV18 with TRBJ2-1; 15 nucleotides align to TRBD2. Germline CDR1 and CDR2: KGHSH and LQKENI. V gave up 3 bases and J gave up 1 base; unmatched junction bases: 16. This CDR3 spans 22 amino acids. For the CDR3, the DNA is TGTGCCAGCTCACCTCAATCCCGGACTAGCGGGAGGGCCGAAGTATCCTACAATGAGCAGTTCTTC. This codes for CASSPQSRTSGRAEVSYNEQFF.

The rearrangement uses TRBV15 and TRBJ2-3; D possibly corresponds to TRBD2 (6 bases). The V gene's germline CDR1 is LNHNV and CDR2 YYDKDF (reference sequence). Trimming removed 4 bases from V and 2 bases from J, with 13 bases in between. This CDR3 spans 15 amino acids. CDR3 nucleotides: TGTGCCACCAGCACTCGCCGCGGGGACACAGATACGCAGTATTTT. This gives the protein CATSTRRGDTDTQYF. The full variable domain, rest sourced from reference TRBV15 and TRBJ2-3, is DAMVIQNPRYQVTQFGKPVTLSCSQTLNHNVMYWYQQKSSQAPKLLFHYYDKDFNNEADTPDNFQSRRPNTSFCFLDIRSPGLGDTAMYLCATSTRRGDTDTQYFGPGTRLTVL.

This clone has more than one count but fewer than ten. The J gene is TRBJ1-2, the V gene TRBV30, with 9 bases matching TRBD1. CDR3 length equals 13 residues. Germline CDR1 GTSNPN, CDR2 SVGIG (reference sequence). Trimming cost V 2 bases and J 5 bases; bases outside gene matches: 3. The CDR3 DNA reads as TGTGCCTGGAGTACAGGGGGCGAATATGGCTACACCTTC. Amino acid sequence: CAWSTGGEYGYTF.

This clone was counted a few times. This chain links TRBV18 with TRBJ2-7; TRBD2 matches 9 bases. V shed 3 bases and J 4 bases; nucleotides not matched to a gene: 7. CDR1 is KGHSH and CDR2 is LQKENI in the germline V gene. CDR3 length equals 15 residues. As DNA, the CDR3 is TGTGCCAGCTCACCTCCGGGACTAGCTATGTACGAGCAGTACTTC. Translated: CASSPPGLAMYEQYF.

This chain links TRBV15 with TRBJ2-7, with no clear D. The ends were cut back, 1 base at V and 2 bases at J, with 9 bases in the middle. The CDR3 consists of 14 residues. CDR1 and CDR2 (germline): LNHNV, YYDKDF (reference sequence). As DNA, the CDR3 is TGTGCCACCAGCAGAGGCCTAGGGACCTACGAGCAGTACTTC. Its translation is CATSRGLGTYEQYF.

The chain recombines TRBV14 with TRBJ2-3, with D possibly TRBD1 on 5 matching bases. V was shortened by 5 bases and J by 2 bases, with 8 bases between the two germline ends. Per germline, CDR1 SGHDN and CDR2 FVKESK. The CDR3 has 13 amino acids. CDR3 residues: CASSGHATDTQYF. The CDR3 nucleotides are TGTGCCAGCAGCGGACACGCCACAGATACGCAGTATTTT.

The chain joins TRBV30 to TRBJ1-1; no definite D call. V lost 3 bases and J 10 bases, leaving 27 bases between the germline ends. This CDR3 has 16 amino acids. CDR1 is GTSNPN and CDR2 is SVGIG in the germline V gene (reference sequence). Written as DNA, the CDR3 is TGTGCCTGGAGCAATACGCGTACGTCTAGCTGGGGAGTAGCTTTCTTT. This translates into CAWSNTRTSSWGVAFF.

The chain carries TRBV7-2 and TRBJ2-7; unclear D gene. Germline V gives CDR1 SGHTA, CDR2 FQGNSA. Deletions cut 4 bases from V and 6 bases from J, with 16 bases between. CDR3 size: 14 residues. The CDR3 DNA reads TGTGCCAGCAGCTCCTTACAAGGCTCAGCCGAGCAGTACTTC. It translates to CASSSLQGSAEQYF.